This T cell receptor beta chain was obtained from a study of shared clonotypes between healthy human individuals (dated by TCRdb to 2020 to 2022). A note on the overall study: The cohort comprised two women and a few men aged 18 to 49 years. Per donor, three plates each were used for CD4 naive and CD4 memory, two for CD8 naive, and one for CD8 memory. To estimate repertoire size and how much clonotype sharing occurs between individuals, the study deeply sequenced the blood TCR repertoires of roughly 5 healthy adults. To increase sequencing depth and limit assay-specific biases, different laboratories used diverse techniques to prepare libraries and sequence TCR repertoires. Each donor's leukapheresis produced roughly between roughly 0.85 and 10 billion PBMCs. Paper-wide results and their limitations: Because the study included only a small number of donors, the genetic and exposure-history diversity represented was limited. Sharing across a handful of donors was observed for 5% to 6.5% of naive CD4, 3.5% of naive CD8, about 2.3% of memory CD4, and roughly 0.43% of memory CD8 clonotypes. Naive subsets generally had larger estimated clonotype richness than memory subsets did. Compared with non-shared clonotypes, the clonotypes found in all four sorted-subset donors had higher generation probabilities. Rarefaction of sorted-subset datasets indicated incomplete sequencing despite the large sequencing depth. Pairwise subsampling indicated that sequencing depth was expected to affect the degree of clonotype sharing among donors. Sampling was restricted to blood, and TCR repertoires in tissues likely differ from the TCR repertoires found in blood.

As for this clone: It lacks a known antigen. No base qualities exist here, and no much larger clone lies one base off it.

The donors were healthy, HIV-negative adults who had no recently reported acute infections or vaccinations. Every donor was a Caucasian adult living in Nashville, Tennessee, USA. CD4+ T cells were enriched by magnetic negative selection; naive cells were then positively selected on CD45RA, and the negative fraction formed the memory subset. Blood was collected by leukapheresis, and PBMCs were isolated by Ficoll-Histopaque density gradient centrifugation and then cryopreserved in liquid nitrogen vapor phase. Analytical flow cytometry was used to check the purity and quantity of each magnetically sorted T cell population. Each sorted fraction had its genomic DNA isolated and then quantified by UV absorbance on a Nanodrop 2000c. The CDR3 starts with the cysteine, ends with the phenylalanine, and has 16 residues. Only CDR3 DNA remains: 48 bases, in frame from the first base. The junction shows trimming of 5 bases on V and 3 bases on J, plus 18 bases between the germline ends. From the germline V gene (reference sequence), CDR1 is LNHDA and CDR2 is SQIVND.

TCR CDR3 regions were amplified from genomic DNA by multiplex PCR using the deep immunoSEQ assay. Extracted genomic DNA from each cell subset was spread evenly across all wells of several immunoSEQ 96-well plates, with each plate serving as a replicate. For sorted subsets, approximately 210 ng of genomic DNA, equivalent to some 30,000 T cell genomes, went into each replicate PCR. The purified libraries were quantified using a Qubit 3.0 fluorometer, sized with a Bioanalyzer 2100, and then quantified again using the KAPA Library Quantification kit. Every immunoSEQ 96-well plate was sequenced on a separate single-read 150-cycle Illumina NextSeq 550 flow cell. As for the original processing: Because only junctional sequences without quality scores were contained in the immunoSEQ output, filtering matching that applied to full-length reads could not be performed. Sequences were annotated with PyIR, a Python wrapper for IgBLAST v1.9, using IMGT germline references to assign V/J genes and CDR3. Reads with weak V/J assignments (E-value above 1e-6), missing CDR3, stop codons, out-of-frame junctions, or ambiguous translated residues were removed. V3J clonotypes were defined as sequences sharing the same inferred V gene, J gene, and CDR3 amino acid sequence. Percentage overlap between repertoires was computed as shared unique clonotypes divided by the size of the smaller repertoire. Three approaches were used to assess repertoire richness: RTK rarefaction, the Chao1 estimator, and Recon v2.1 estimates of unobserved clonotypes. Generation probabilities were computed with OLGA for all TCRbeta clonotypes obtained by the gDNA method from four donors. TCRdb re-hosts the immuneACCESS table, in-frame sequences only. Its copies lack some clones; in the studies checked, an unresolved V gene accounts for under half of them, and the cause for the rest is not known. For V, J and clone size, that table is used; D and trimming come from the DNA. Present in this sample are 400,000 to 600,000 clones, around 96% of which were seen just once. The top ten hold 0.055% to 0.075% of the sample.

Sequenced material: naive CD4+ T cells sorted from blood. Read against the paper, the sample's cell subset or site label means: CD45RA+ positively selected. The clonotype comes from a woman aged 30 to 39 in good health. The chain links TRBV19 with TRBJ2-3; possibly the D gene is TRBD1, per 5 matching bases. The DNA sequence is TGTGCCAGTAGTGCCTCGCAGGGCAAAAGGACAGATACGCAGTATTTT. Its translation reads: CASSASQGKRTDTQYF.